This T cell receptor beta chain stems from a study of T cells expressing NK-cell markers (dated by TCRdb to the early 2020s). Context from the whole study: About 8 donors provided sorted CD3+CD56+NKG2C+, CD3+CD56+NKG2C- and CD3+CD56-NKG2C+ T-cell subsets, whose TCR beta-chain repertoires were profiled. Among the eight sequenced donors, only one was HCMV-seronegative, while the other seven were HCMV-seropositive. Randomly selected healthy volunteers, three men and five women, were used as the eight sequenced donors. Libraries were sequenced as 2 x 150 bp reads on Illumina HiSeq 2000/2500, MiSeq or NextSeq.

The data were produced on an Illumina HiSeq 2000. The TCR beta cDNA libraries were made using 5'RACE template switching, a step that added both a universal primer site and unique molecular identifiers. Priming for cDNA synthesis came from the TCR beta constant segment, and two successive PCR amplification steps followed. In the original analysis: MIGEC was used to demultiplex reads and group the reads by UMI, and MiTCR was used to assemble and quantify clonotypes. Only TCR cDNA sequences supported by at least two reads were kept to exclude erroneous sequences. The tcR package was used for downstream repertoire analysis, with clonotypes matched between fractions based on CDR3 nucleotide sequence plus V segment. VDJmatch was used to annotate antigen specificity against VDJdb, with one amino acid substitution in CDR3 allowed. The reads were reprocessed in TCRdb, with one entry per CDR3 protein sequence and no accompanying DNA. What appears here as the V and J calls and clone size reflects TCRdb's work, not the paper's. For this sample, the table gives about half a million distinct CDR3 sequences. The top ten hold approximately 1.4% of the sample.

CDR3 length: 13 amino acids, cysteine to phenylalanine. No DNA is recorded. Taken from the germline V gene, the CDR1 and CDR2 loops are SQVTM and ANQGSEA. A commercial ELISA kit detecting HCMV-specific IgG in serum was used to determine HCMV serostatus. Peripheral blood mononuclear cells were isolated from blood by Ficoll density gradient centrifugation. A remark on this clonotype: Its antigen target is currently unknown.

Beyond this particular receptor, the publication reports: Those dominant clonotypes were again the most abundant among CD3+CD56-NKG2C+ cells in several donors, at about 25-60.1%. It remained unclear whether the expanded NKG2C-expressing T cell clones were specific for HCMV antigens. In several donors, the dominant CD3+CD56+NKG2C+ clonotypes were found to rank among the top 10 CD8+ clonotypes and to make up roughly 1.0-7.0% of CD8+ T cells.

The sequencing input was blood T cells: a sorted CD56 or NKG2C T cell subset, CD4+ or CD8+ T cells, or bulk PBMC T cells (not recorded which). This receptor was obtained from a woman aged 50 to 60 in good health. Donor details come from another sample of the same person, matched by shared clones. The V and J genes are TRBV29-1 and TRBJ2-3; lacking DNA, the TRBD1 call made by TCRdb goes unchecked. For the CDR3, the sequence is CSSKGLLRDTQYF.